Shown below are 7 T cell receptor beta chains from a single sample sequenced in a study of beta chain features in type 1 diabetes. What was sequenced were expressed TCRB transcripts, since all of the isolated RNA had been reverse transcribed. The method was immunoSEQ multiplex PCR; TCRdb's version includes in-frame clones alone and lacks a portion of them. The repertoire consists of about 40,000 clones, with 45% to 50% occurring once and the leading ten covering around 0.78%. Sequencing was done on a sample of central memory CD4+ T cells from blood. These receptors came from a woman under 30 in good health.

CDR3 in DNA: TGTGCCAGCAGCCGACAGGAGGACACTGAAGCTTTCTTT. Amino acid sequence: CASSRQEDTEAFF. The chain has TRBV11-3 and TRBJ1-1, with D tentatively TRBD1 (6 bases). V gave up 5 bases and J gave up 3 bases, with 10 bases separating them. Germline loops: CDR1 SGHNT, CDR2 YENEEA. This CDR3 has 13 residues. The whole variable domain, filled in from reference TRBV11-3 and TRBJ1-1, reads EAGVVQSPRYKIIEKKQPVAFWCNPISGHNTLYWYLQNLGQGPELLIRYENEEAVDDSQLPKDRFSAERLKGVDSTLKIQPAELGDSAVYLCASSRQEDTEAFFGQGTRLTVV.

Turning to this clone: This sample includes further DNA sequences coding for the same CDR3. The chain combines TRBV5-1 with TRBJ2-2; D is unclear. V lost 0 bases and J 1 base, leaving 4 bases between the germline ends. This CDR3 comprises 14 residues. CDR1 is SGHRS and CDR2 is YFSETQ in the germline V gene. In DNA, the CDR3 is TGCGCCAGCAGCTTGGCAGGGAACACCGGGGAGCTGTTTTTT. Protein product: CASSLAGNTGELFF.

This clone was seen only a few times. The chain carries TRBV30 and TRBJ2-7, with TRBD2 identical over 7 bases. Losses at the gene ends were 0 bases for V and 6 bases for J; bases not matched to a gene: 5. Germline values: CDR1 GTSNPN, CDR2 SVGIG (reference sequence). The CDR3 is 13 amino acids. The CDR3 reads CAWSVRGDSEQYF. CDR3 nucleotide sequence: TGTGCCTGGAGTGTACGGGGGGACTCCGAGCAGTACTTC.

Of note for this clone: Within the sample, other DNA sequences also encode this same CDR3. This rearrangement joins TRBV5-1 to TRBJ2-7; tentative D call: TRBD2 (6 bases). The CDR3 runs 14 residues. V was cut by 0 bases and J by 3 bases, with 10 bases left in between. Per germline, CDR1 SGHRS and CDR2 YFSETQ. This CDR3 is CASSLALGGYEQYF. The DNA for the CDR3 is TGCGCCAGCAGCTTGGCCCTGGGGGGCTACGAGCAGTACTTC.

This clone was seen only a few times. V is TRBV23-1 and J is TRBJ2-2; 7 positions agree with TRBD2. TRBV23-1 is recorded as an ORF, its role being uncertain. The V and J ends lost 10 bases and 3 bases, in that order; junction bases with no gene match: 20. The CDR3 loop spans 18 amino acids. CDR3 protein: CANTSGTTQRPHTGELFF. The CDR3 coding sequence is TGCGCCAATACGTCCGGGACTACTCAACGCCCTCACACCGGGGAGCTGTTTTTT.

V gene TRBV21-1 combines with J gene TRBJ2-2; the table's D call, TRBD1, was not checked against the DNA. TRBV21-1 is deemed a pseudogene. The CDR3 consists of 19 residues. The CDR3 sequence: CASSKKTGSALSNTGELFF. CDR3 nucleotides: TGTGCCAGCAGCAAAAAGACAGGGTCGGCTTTGTCGAACACCGGGGAGCTGTTTTTT.

The chain combines TRBV9 with TRBJ2-5; a weak D match, TRBD2 (6 bases). From germline, CDR1 is SGDLS and CDR2 YYNGEE. The V end lost 4 bases, the J end lost 1 base, and 14 bases lay between the germline ends. The CDR3 is made up of 15 amino acids. CDR3 DNA sequence: TGTGCCAGCAGCCCACGGGGGTCCCCCCAAGAGACCCAGTACTTC. The encoded protein is CASSPRGSPQETQYF.